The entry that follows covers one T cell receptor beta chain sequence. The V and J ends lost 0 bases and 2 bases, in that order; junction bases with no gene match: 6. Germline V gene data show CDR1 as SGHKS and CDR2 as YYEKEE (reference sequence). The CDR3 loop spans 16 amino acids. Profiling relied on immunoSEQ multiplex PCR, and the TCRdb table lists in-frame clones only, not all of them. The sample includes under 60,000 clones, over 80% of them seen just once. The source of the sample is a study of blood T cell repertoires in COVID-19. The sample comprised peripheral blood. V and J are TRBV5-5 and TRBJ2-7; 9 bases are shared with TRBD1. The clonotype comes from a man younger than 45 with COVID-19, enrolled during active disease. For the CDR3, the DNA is TGTGCCAGCAGCTTGGATCACAGGGGGCAAACCTACGAGCAGTACTTC. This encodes CASSLDHRGQTYEQYF.